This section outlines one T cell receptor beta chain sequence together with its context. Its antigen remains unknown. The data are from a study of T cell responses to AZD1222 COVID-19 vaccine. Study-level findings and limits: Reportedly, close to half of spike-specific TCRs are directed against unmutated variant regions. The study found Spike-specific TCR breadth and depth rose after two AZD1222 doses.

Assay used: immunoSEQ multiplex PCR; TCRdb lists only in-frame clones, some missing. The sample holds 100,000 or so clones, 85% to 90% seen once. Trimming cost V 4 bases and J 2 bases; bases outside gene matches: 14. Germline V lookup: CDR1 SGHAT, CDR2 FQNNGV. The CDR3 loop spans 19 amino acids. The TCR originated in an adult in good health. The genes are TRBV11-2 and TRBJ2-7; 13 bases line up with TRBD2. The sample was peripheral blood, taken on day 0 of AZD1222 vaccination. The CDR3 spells CASSSTPGLAGQFTYEQYF. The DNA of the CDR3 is TGTGCCAGCAGCTCAACTCCGGGACTAGCGGGGCAGTTCACCTACGAGCAGTACTTC.